The sample holds one count of the clone carrying this TCR beta chain. Its matching antigen is unknown. This entry is derived from a study of T cell responses to AZD1222 COVID-19 vaccine. Whole-study results and caveats: Once two AZD1222 doses were given, Spike-specific TCR breadth and depth went up. Nearly half of the spike-specific TCRs reportedly recognize variant regions that carry no mutations. With dominance at 160-218 and 743-854, vaccine-associated CD4 TCRs spanned spike.

Second-dose intervals near 4 or 12 weeks were combined. Measured with immunoSEQ multiplex PCR; TCRdb has only the in-frame clones, and not every one. The sample contains approximately 89,000 clones, more than 70% of which appear only once. Germline loops: CDR1 LGHNA, CDR2 YNFKEQ. The CDR3 is 15 residues long. Trimming pared 0 bases from V and 3 bases from J, leaving 12 bases between. This chain links TRBV4-2 with TRBJ2-7, with D possibly matching TRBD1 (5 bases). The clonotype comes from an adult who received the AZD1222 COVID-19 vaccine. The sample in question was peripheral blood, obtained 28 days after the second AZD1222 dose. The CDR3 spells CASSQDLGTGYEQYF. CDR3 DNA sequence: TGTGCCAGCAGCCAAGATCTAGGTACAGGCTACGAGCAGTACTTC.